The clone carrying this T cell receptor (beta chain) was seen a few times. Its antigen is currently unknown. The data derive from a study of response to subunit inactivated influenza vaccine. Findings and limits, study-wide: The authors suggested that every seasonal influenza vaccination recruits few new T cells.

Using its own MiXCR run on the RT-PCR reads, TCRdb lists one record per CDR3 protein. The sample lists 800,000 to 1,000,000 distinct CDR3 sequences; approximately 21% were seen once. J lost 1 base, V lost 5 bases, and 11 bases had no gene match. This CDR3 is 17 amino acids long. The V gene is TRBV12-3 or TRBV12-4, the J gene TRBJ2-5, with TRBD1 matching over 9 bases. The sample here was PBMCs from blood, taken around 5 days after vaccination. The sequence came from a man in his fifties who received an inactivated influenza vaccine. DNA for the CDR3: TGTGCCAGCAGTCTCGGGACAGGGATCGGGGCCCAAGAGACCCAGTACTTC. Its protein is CASSLGTGIGAQETQYF.